The T cell receptor (beta chain) described here comes from a study of graft-versus-host responses after intestinal transplantation. V shed 5 bases and J shed 4 bases, with 20 bases lying between them. CDR3 length: 16 residues. Looked up from germline, CDR1 is LNHDA and CDR2 is SQIVND (reference sequence). This clone was counted a single time. The antigen remains undetermined. Using immunoSEQ multiplex PCR, the repertoire was profiled, and TCRdb retains in-frame clones only, with some absent. The sample lists roughly 110,000 clones, around nine tenths occurring once. The clonotype originates from a human donor who was the organ donor for an intestinal transplant. The rearrangement links TRBV19 to TRBJ1-2; D is ambiguous. The starting material was unstimulated CD4+ T cells sorted from spleen or lymph node cells, obtained before transplant. The CDR3 bases are TGTGCCAGTAGTCTCTACTCCAACACGGACCTCTATGGCTACACCTTC. It specifies CASSLYSNTDLYGYTF.